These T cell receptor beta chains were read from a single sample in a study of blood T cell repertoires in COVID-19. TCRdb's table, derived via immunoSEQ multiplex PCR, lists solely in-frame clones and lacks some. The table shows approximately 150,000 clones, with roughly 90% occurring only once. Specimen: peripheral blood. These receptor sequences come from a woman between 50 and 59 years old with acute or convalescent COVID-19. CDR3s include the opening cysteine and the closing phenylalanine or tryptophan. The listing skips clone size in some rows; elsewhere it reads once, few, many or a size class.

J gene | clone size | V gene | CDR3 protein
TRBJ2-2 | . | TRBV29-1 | CSVEDSSTGELFF
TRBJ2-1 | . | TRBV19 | CASSPPRLAVTYNEQFF
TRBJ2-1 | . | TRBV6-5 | CASSRVGDEQFF
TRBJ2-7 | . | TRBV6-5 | CASRSGYEQYF
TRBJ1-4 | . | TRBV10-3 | CAITDREGEKLFF
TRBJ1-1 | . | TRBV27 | CASSLRTPTEAFF
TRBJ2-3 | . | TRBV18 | CASSPGRYEGTDTQYF
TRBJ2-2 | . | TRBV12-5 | CASGLERGGTGELFF
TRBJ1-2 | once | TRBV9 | CASPGDRGLLNYGYTF
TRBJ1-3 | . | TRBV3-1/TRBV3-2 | CASSQGLPSGNTIYF
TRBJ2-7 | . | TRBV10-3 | CAISEKATGGLHEQYF
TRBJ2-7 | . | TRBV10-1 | CASSEREGGYEQYF
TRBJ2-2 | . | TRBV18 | CASSPSLTGKNTGELFF
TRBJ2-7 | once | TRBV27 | CASSPKRGREQYF
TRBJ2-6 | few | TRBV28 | CASNDRGGGANVLTF
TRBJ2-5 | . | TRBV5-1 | CASSPVDRSQETQYF
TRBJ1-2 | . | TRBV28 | CASSLRGQGAPGYTF
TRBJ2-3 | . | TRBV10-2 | CASKLPATDTQYF
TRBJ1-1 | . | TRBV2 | CASSEFGDRAGTEAFF
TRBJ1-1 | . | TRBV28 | CASSLEGARGNTEAFF
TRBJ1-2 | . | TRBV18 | CASSPPGTGRNGYTF
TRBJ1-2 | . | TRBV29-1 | CSVEDTGVGGYTF
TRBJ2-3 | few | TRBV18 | CASSQSIAGGPKDTQYF
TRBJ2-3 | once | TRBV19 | CASSITGTGGGEDTQYF
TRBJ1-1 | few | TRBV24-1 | CATSDLRQILRGAFF
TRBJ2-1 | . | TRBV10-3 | CASLKSGRTDEQFF
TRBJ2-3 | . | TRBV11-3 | CASSPRGTVGTDTQYF
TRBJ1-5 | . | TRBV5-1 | CASSPRAGDQPQHF
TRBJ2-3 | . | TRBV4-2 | CASSLVSRSGLHYHTDTQYF
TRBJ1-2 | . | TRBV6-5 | CASSQRGREEYGYTF
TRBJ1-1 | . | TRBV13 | CASSLGQGTEAFF